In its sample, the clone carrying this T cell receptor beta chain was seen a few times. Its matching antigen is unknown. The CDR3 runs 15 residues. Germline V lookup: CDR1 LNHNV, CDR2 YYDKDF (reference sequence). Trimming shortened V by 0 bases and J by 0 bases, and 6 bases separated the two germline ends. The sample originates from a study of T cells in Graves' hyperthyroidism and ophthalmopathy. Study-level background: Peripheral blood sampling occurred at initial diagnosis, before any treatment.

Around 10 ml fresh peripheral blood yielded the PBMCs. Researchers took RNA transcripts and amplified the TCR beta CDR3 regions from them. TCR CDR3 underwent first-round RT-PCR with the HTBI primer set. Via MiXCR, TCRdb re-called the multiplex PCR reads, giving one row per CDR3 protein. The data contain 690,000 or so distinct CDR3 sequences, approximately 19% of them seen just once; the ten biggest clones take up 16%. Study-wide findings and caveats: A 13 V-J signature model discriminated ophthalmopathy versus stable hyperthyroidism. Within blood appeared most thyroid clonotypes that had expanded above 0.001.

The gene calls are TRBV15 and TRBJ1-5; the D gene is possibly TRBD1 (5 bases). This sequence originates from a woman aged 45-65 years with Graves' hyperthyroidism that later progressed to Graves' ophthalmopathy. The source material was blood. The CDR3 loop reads CATSRDRVSNQPQHF. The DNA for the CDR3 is TGTGCCACCAGCAGAGACAGGGTTAGCAATCAGCCCCAGCATTTT.